This T cell receptor (beta chain) appears in the sequencing data of a study of tumor-infiltrating lymphocytes in primary liver carcinoma. Unsorted whole blood supplied the blood RNA, and germline DNA was isolated too. Synthesis of TCR beta cDNA was carried out from 450 to 650 ng total RNA with a constant-region primer. Libraries covering TCR beta were generated through three nested multiplex PCR rounds (using a slightly modified ARM-PCR). The two initial PCR rounds, roughly 11 cycles each, used TRBV1-TRBV30 forward and C-beta reverse primers. TCRdb re-derived calls from the multiplex PCR reads in MiXCR, one entry per CDR3 protein. The data hold 320,000 or so distinct CDR3 sequences, with approximately 60% observed a single time. Per germline, CDR1 MNHNS and CDR2 SASEGT. V gave up 2 bases and J gave up 8 bases, with 20 bases separating them. The CDR3 totals 16 residues.

The clonotype was recovered from a middle-aged man with primary liver carcinoma and hepatitis B virus infection. The sequenced material came from peripheral blood. The rearrangement uses TRBV6-1 and TRBJ2-3; D remains unclear. For the CDR3, the DNA is TGTGCCAGCAGTGAATCGCCCGGACCCCCCCTAGGTACGCAGTATTTT. Amino acids: CASSESPGPPLGTQYF.